This TCR beta chain was found in a study of blood T cell repertoires in COVID-19. In the study overall: COVID-19 samples from acute and convalescent phases originated in the United States, Italy and Spain. The cDNA or gDNA used as material had been derived from T cells, B-cell-depleted T cells, or PBMCs.

CDR1 and CDR2 from the germline V gene are SQVTM and ANQGSEA. V shed 6 bases and J 3 bases; nucleotides not matched to a gene: 4. This CDR3 has 14 amino acids. Original analysis: Estimation of nucleated cell counts relied on the amplification of reference gene primers. TCRdb keeps only in-frame clones here, not all; method: immunoSEQ multiplex PCR. V and J calls and clone size follow that table, whereas D and trimming were derived from the DNA. Of 100,000 to 150,000 clones in the sample, about 84% were seen once. The receptor was isolated from a human donor in a cohort sampled during active COVID-19. The rearrangement joins TRBV29-1 to TRBJ1-5, with 11 bases aligning to TRBD1. The source material was peripheral blood. CDR3 loop: CSVWTGGDNQPQHF. The CDR3 DNA follows: TGCAGCGTATGGACAGGGGGCGACAATCAGCCCCAGCATTTT.